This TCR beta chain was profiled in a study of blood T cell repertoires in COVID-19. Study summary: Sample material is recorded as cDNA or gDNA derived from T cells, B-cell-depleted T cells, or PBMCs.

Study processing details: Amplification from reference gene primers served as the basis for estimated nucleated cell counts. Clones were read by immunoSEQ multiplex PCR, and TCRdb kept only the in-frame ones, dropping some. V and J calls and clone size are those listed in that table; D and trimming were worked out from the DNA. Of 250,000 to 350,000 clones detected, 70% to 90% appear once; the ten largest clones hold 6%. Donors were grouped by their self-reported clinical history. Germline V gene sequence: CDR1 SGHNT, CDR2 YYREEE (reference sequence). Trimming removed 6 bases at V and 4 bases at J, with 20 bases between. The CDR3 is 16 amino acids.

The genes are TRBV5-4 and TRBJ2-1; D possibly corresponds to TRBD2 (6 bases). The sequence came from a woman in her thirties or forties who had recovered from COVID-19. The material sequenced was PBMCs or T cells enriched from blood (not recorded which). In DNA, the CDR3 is TGTGCCAGCACCATGGGGGGAGTGTTAAGTTACAATGAGCAGTTCTTC. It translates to CASTMGGVLSYNEQFF.